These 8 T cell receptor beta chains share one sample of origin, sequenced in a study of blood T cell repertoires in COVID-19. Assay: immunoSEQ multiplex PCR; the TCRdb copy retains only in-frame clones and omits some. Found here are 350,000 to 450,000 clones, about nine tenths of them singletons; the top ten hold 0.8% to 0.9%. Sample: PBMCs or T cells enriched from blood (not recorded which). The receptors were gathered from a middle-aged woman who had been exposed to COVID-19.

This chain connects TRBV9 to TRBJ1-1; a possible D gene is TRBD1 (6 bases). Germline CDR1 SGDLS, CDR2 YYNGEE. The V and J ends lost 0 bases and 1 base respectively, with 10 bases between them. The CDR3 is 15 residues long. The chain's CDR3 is CASSVAGAGNTEAFF. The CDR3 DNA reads TGTGCCAGCAGCGTAGCAGGGGCAGGGAACACTGAAGCTTTCTTT.

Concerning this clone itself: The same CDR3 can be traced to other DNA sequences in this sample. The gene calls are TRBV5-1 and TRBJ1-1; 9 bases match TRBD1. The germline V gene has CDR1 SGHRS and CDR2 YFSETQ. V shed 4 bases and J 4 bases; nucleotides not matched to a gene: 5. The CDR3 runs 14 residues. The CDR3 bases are TGCGCCAGCAGCCCCGGGACAGGGAGCACTGAAGCTTTCTTT. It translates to CASSPGTGSTEAFF.

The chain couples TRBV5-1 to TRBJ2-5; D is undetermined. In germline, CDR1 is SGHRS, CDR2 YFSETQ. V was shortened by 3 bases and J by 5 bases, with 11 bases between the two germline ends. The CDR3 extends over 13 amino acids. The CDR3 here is CASSSPAAETQYF. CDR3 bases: TGCGCCAGCAGCTCCCCGGCGGCTGAGACCCAGTACTTC. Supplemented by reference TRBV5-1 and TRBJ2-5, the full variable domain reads KAGVTQTPRYLIKTRGQQVTLSCSPISGHRSVSWYQQTPGQGLQFLFEYFSETQRNKGNFPGRFSGRQFSNSRSEMNVSTLELGDSALYLCASSSPAAETQYFGPGTRLLVL.

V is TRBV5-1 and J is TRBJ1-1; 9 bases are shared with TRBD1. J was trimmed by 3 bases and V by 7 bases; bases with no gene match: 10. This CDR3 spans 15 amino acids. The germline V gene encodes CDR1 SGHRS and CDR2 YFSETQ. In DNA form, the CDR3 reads TGCGCCAGCCTTCTTACAGGGGGCCGGGACACTGAAGCTTTCTTT. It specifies CASLLTGGRDTEAFF.

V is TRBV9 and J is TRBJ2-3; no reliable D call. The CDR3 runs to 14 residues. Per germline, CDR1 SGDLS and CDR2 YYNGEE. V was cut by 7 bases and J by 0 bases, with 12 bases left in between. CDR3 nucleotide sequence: TGTGCCAGCTCGCGAGTCCCTAGCACAGATACGCAGTATTTT. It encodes CASSRVPSTDTQYF.

In nucleotides, the CDR3 is TGTGCCAGCTCACCACGGGCAGCCTCCTACAATGAGCAGTTCTTC. Translated, it gives CASSPRAASYNEQFF. V usage is TRBV18 and J usage is TRBJ2-1; D is uncertain. The CDR3 has 15 residues. V lost 1 base and J 0 bases, leaving 7 bases between the germline ends. Looked up from germline, CDR1 is KGHSH and CDR2 is LQKENI.

In nucleotides, the CDR3 is TGTGCCAGCAGCGTTGACTTCAGGGGCAACATTCAGTACTTC. The encoded protein is CASSVDFRGNIQYF. The chain couples TRBV9 to TRBJ2-4; D might be TRBD1 (6 bases). The CDR3 is 14 residues long. Deletions cut 2 bases from V and 7 bases from J, with 13 bases between. Germline CDR1 and CDR2: SGDLS and YYNGEE.

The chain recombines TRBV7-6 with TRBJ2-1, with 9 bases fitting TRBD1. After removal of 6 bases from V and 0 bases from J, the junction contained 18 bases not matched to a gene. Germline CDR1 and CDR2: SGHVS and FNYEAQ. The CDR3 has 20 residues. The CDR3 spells CASSPRYDRGGLSSYNEQFF. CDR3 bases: TGTGCCAGCAGTCCTAGATACGACAGGGGGGGCCTGAGCTCCTACAATGAGCAGTTCTTC.